Following are 14 T cell receptor beta chains from one sample sequenced in a study of blood T cell repertoires in COVID-19. Measured with immunoSEQ multiplex PCR; TCRdb has only the in-frame clones, and not every one. This table has about 200,000 clones, roughly 80% appearing once. The specimen sequenced was peripheral blood. Receptors originate from a woman aged 80 or over with acute or convalescent COVID-19.

The V and J genes are TRBV6-2 or TRBV6-3 and TRBJ1-4; D perhaps matches TRBD1 (5 bases). The CDR3 has 16 amino acids. The V gene's germline CDR1 is MNHEY and CDR2 SVGEGT. Trimming shortened V by 5 bases and J by 0 bases, and 13 bases separated the two germline ends. The chain's CDR3 is CASSPRGEPTNEKLFF. The DNA of the CDR3 is TGTGCCAGCAGTCCCCGGGGGGAGCCAACTAATGAAAAACTGTTTTTT.

This clone has only a few counts. The chain has TRBV29-1 and TRBJ2-7; 10 bases match TRBD1. Losses at the gene ends were 3 bases for V and 7 bases for J; bases not matched to a gene: 12. This CDR3 has 15 residues. Per the germline V gene, CDR1 is SQVTM and CDR2 is ANQGSEA. The CDR3 region has the DNA TGCAGCGTTGATACCCGGGACAGGGGCGTCTGGGAGCAGTACTTC. Translated, it gives CSVDTRDRGVWEQYF.

The chain has TRBV15 and TRBJ2-1; no clear D gene. Germline assignment: CDR1 LNHNV and CDR2 YYDKDF (reference sequence). The V gene lost 0 bases and the J gene lost 9 bases, with 9 bases spanning the gap. The CDR3 is 13 residues long. CDR3 residues: CATSRDRTGEQFF. The DNA for the CDR3 is TGTGCCACCAGCAGAGATAGAACGGGTGAGCAGTTCTTC.

The rearrangement joins TRBV6-2 or TRBV6-3 to TRBJ2-5, with D uncertain. Per germline, CDR1 MNHEY and CDR2 SVGEGT. Trimming removed 2 bases at V and 5 bases at J, with 6 bases between. The CDR3 totals 12 residues. CDR3 sequence: CASSYGGETQYF. The DNA of the CDR3 is TGTGCCAGCAGTTACGGTGGCGAGACCCAGTACTTC.

V gene TRBV5-4 combines with J gene TRBJ1-6; 9 positions match TRBD1. Germline V gives CDR1 SGHNT, CDR2 YYREEE (reference sequence). The CDR3 has 17 residues. J lost 3 bases, V lost 5 bases, and 9 bases had no gene match. This CDR3 is CASRETGTGLYNSPLHF. The DNA of the CDR3 is TGTGCCAGCAGAGAGACCGGGACAGGGCTCTATAATTCACCCCTCCACTTT.

This clone was seen a few times. The V gene is TRBV3-1 (or the pseudogene TRBV3-2), the J gene TRBJ1-4; a possible D gene is TRBD1 (6 bases). The CDR3 contains 15 residues. Germline V gene lookup returns CDR1 LGHDT and CDR2 YNNKEL (reference sequence). Trimming shortened V by 1 base and J by 3 bases, and 9 bases separated the two germline ends. The CDR3 spells CASSQAGQPNEKLFF. The DNA for the CDR3 is TGTGCCAGCAGCCAAGCCGGACAGCCTAATGAAAAACTGTTTTTT.

This chain uses TRBV6-1 with TRBJ2-7; tentatively, D is TRBD1 (5 bases). Germline loops: CDR1 MNHNS, CDR2 SASEGT. V dropped 2 bases and J dropped 6 bases, with 8 bases sitting between them. The CDR3 has 12 residues. The DNA for the CDR3 is TGTGCCAGCAGTGAAATTAGGGGCGAGCAGTACTTC. This translates into CASSEIRGEQYF.

The CDR3 DNA follows: TGTGCCAGCAGTGAACAGGGGCGAGTTGAAGCTTTCTTT. Protein product: CASSEQGRVEAFF. The chain carries TRBV6-1 and TRBJ1-1, with D possibly TRBD1 on 6 matching bases. V gave up 2 bases and J gave up 7 bases, with 11 bases separating them. There are 13 residues in the CDR3. Looked up from germline, CDR1 is MNHNS and CDR2 is SASEGT.

V usage is TRBV5-6 and J usage is TRBJ2-5; 7 bases map to TRBD1. CDR1 SGHDT and CDR2 YYEEEE come from the germline V gene. V lost 4 bases, J lost 5 bases, and 5 bases stayed unmatched. The CDR3 covers 13 residues. In DNA, the CDR3 is TGTGCCAGCAGCCCCGACAGGGTCGAGACCCAGTACTTC. This gives the protein CASSPDRVETQYF. Full variable domain (missing parts from reference TRBV5-6 and TRBJ2-5): DAGVTQSPTHLIKTRGQQVTLRCSPKSGHDTVSWYQQALGQGPQFIFQYYEEEERQRGNFPDRFSGHQFPNYSSELNVNALLLGDSALYLCASSPDRVETQYFGPGTRLLVL.

This clone was seen a handful of times. This chain joins TRBV19 and TRBJ2-3, with 8 bases lining up with TRBD1. J was trimmed by 1 base and V by 5 bases; bases with no gene match: 8. Looked up from germline, CDR1 is LNHDA and CDR2 is SQIVND (reference sequence). The CDR3 sequence is 16 residues long. CDR3 sequence (DNA): TGTGCCAGTAGTCCCGGACAGGGAGGCGGCACAGATACGCAGTATTTT. This encodes CASSPGQGGGTDTQYF.

The genes are TRBV11-3 and TRBJ1-1; no reliable D call. CDR3 length: 13 residues. Per germline, CDR1 SGHNT and CDR2 YENEEA. V was trimmed by 1 base and J by 5 bases, leaving 8 bases between them. The CDR3 protein is CASSLVGWTEAFF. The CDR3 DNA reads as TGTGCCAGCAGCTTAGTCGGGTGGACTGAAGCTTTCTTT.

The chain uses TRBV2 and TRBJ2-1, with a possible D match to TRBD1 (5 bases). This CDR3 has 14 amino acids. Deletions cut 3 bases from V and 6 bases from J, with 12 bases between. Looked up from germline, CDR1 is SNHLY and CDR2 is FYNNEI. The CDR3 loop reads CASSDRAVGNEQFF. CDR3 in DNA: TGTGCCAGCAGTGACAGGGCAGTCGGCAATGAGCAGTTCTTC.

The chain uses TRBV7-6 and TRBJ1-6; D gene unclear. CDR1 is SGHVS and CDR2 is FNYEAQ in the germline V gene. Trimming left V 2 bases short and J 0 bases short, with 11 bases between. The CDR3 length is 17 residues. For the CDR3, the DNA is TGTGCCAGCAGCTTAAGTCTCGGGAGCTCCTATAATTCACCCCTCCACTTT. Residues: CASSLSLGSSYNSPLHF. The whole variable domain, remainder taken from reference TRBV7-6 and TRBJ1-6, is GAGVSQSPRYKVTKRGQDVALRCDPISGHVSLYWYRQALGQGPEFLTYFNYEAQQDKSGLPNDRFSAERPEGSISTLTIQRTEQRDSAMYRCASSLSLGSSYNSPLHFGNGTRLTVT.

The V call is TRBV24-1, the J call TRBJ2-7; 7 bases line up with TRBD1. This CDR3 is built from 16 residues. Germline CDR1 is KGHDR and CDR2 is SFDVKD. V shed 4 bases, J shed 0 bases, and the junction held 8 bases outside the gene matches. The CDR3 region has the DNA TGTGCCACCAGTGACCCATTGGGACAGAGCTCCTACGAGCAGTACTTC. Protein sequence: CATSDPLGQSSYEQYF.